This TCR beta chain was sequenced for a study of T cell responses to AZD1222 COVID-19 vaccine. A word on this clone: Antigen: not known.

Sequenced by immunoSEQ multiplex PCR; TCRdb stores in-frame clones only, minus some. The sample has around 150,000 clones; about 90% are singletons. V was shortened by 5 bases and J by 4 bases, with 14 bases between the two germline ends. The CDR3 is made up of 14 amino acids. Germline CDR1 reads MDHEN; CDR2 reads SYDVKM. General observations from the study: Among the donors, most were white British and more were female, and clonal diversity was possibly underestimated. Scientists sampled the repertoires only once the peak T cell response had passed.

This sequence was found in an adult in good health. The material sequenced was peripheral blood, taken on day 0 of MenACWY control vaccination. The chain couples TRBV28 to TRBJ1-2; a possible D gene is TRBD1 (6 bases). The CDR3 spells CASSTADRPYGYTF. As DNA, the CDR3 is TGTGCCAGCAGTACCGCCGACAGGCCCTATGGCTACACCTTC.